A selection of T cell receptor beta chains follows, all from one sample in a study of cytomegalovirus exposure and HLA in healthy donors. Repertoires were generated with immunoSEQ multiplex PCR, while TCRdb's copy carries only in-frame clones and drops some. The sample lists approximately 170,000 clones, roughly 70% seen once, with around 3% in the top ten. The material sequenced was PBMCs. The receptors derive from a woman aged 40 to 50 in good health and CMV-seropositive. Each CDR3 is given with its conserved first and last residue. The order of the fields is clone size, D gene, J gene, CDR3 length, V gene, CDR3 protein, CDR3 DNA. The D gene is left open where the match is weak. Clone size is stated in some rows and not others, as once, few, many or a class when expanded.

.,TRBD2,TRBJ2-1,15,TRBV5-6,CASTLLAGSYNEQFF,TGTGCCAGCACTCTGCTAGCGGGCTCCTACAATGAGCAGTTCTTC
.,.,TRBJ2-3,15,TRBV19,CASRDSGEGTDTQYF,TGTGCCAGTAGGGACAGCGGGGAGGGGACAGATACGCAGTATTTT
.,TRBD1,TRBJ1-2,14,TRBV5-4,CASSFQGVDYGYTF,TGTGCCAGCAGCTTTCAGGGGGTAGACTATGGCTACACCTTC
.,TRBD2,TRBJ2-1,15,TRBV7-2,CASSAAGVSYNEQFF,TGTGCCAGCAGCGCAGCGGGGGTCTCCTACAATGAGCAGTTCTTC
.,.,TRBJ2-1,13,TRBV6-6,CASGRMTGSEQFF,TGTGCCAGCGGACGAATGACAGGTAGTGAGCAGTTCTTC
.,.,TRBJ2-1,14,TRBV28,CASSLTWPHNEQFF,TGTGCCAGCAGTTTAACGTGGCCACACAATGAGCAGTTCTTC
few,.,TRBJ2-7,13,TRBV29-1,CSVELWGLEEQYF,TGCAGCGTTGAACTTTGGGGGCTGGAAGAGCAGTACTTC
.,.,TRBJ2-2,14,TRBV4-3,CASSRLRGAGELFF,TGCGCCAGCAGCCGGCTCAGGGGGGCCGGGGAGCTGTTTTTT
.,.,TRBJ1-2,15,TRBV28,CASSPRRTADYGYTF,TGTGCCAGCAGTCCCAGGCGGACAGCAGACTATGGCTACACCTTC
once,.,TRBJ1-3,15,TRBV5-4,CASTHGGNSGNTIYF,TGTGCCAGCACCCACGGGGGTAACTCTGGAAACACCATATATTTT
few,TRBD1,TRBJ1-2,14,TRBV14,CASSQDLTGGGYTF,TGTGCCAGCAGCCAAGACTTAACAGGGGGTGGCTACACCTTC
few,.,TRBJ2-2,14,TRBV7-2,CASARVGVSGELFF,TGTGCCAGCGCCCGCGTCGGGGTTTCGGGGGAGCTGTTTTTT
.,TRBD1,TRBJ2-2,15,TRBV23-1,CASSGTGGRNGELFF,TGCGCCAGCAGCGGGACAGGGGGCCGGAACGGGGAGCTGTTTTTT
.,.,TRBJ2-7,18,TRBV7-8,CASSLVSRMGELAYEQYF,TGTGCCAGCAGCTTAGTCTCCCGGATGGGTGAACTAGCCTACGAGCAGTACTTC
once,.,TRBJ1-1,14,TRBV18,CASSPAPGDTEAFF,TGTGCCAGCTCGCCCGCCCCGGGGGACACTGAAGCTTTCTTT
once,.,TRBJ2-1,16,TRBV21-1,CASSKGRQGADNEQFF,TGTGCCAGCAGCAAAGGACGACAGGGGGCGGACAATGAGCAGTTCTTC
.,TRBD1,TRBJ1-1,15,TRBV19,CASSLPGQGATEAFF,TGTGCCAGTAGCCTCCCGGGACAGGGGGCCACTGAAGCTTTCTTT
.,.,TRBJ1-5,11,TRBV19,CASSSTRLQHF,TGTGCCAGTAGCTCCACTCGTCTCCAGCATTTT
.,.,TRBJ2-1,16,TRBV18,CASSPPVARGLGEQFF,TGTGCCAGCTCACCACCGGTAGCGAGAGGCCTCGGTGAGCAGTTCTTC
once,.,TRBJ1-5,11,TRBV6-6,CASSPDQPQHF,TGTGCCAGCAGTCCAGATCAGCCCCAGCATTTT
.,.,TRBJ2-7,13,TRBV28,CASSLERPYEQYF,TGTGCCAGCAGTCTGGAGAGGCCTTACGAGCAGTACTTC
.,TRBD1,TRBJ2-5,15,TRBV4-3,CASSQDTRQGETQYF,TGCGCCAGCAGCCAAGATACACGACAGGGGGAGACCCAGTACTTC
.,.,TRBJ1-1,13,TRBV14,CASSPPILGGAFF,TGTGCCAGCAGCCCTCCTATCCTAGGGGGAGCTTTCTTT
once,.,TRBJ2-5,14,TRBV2,CASSEAAPGETQYF,TGTGCCAGCAGTGAAGCGGCACCAGGAGAGACCCAGTACTTC
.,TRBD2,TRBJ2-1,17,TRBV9,CASATSGGAHSYNEQFF,TGTGCCAGCGCTACTAGCGGGGGGGCCCACTCCTACAATGAGCAGTTCTTC
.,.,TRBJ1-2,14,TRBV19,CASSPQTANYGYTF,TGTGCCAGTAGTCCCCAGACAGCTAACTATGGCTACACCTTC
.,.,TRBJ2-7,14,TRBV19,CASSIRSEAYEQYF,TGTGCCAGTAGTATCCGGTCCGAGGCCTACGAGCAGTACTTC
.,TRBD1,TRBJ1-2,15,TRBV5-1,CASRGAGQDIYGYTF,TGCGCCAGCAGGGGGGCGGGACAGGACATCTATGGCTACACCTTC
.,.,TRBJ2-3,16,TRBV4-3,CASSQELATSTDTQYF,TGCGCCAGCAGCCAAGAGCTAGCGACTAGCACAGATACGCAGTATTTT
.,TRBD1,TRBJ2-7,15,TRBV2,CASREVGQGAYEQYF,TGTGCCAGCAGAGAAGTCGGACAGGGGGCCTACGAGCAGTACTTC
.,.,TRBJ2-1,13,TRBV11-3,CASSPGHYNEQFF,TGTGCCAGCAGCCCCGGACACTACAATGAGCAGTTCTTC
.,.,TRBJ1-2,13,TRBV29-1,CSVEGRLTDGYTF,TGCAGCGTTGAAGGCAGGTTGACGGATGGCTACACCTTC
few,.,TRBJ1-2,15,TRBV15,CATSRDVAGLYGYPF,TGTGCCACCAGCAGAGACGTGGCAGGACTCTATGGCTACCCCTTC
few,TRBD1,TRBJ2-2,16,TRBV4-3,CASSQSIARGPGELFF,TGCGCCAGCAGCCAATCTATAGCCAGGGGGCCCGGGGAGCTGTTTTTT
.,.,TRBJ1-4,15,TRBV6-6,CASSYGGAPNEKLFF,TGTGCCAGCAGTTACGGTGGTGCGCCTAATGAAAAACTGTTTTTT
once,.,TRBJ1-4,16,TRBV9,CASSVAAGGLVEKLFF,TGTGCCAGCAGCGTAGCGGCTGGGGGCCTGGTTGAAAAACTGTTTTTT
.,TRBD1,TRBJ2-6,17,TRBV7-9,CASSAGTGVSGANVLTF,TGTGCCAGCAGCGCGGGGACAGGGGTCTCTGGGGCCAACGTCCTGACTTTC
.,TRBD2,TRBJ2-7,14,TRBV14,CASSLLTSNSEQYF,TGTGCCAGCAGCCTATTGACTAGCAATTCCGAGCAGTACTTC
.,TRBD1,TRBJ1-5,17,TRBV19,CASIPGQGTHSNQPQHF,TGTGCCAGTATCCCGGGACAGGGGACTCATAGCAATCAGCCCCAGCATTTT
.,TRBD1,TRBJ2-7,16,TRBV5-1,CASSPWDRGLIHEQYF,TGCGCCAGCAGCCCCTGGGACAGGGGGCTAATCCACGAGCAGTACTTC
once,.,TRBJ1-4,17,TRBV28,CATFTRALSQGNEKLFF,TGTGCCACTTTTACGAGGGCACTCTCTCAGGGGAATGAAAAACTGTTTTTT
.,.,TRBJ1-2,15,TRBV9,CASSAAQGYSYGYTF,TGTGCCAGCAGCGCCGCACAGGGCTACTCCTATGGCTACACCTTC
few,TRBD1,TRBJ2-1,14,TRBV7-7,CASSPRTGENEQFF,TGTGCTAGCAGCCCACGGACAGGGGAGAATGAGCAGTTCTTC
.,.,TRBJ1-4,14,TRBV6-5,CASSSSRGSEKLFF,TGTGCCAGCAGTTCTTCCCGTGGTAGTGAAAAACTGTTTTTT
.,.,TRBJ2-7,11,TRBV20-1,CSATPPYEQYF,TGCAGTGCCACTCCCCCGTACGAGCAGTACTTC
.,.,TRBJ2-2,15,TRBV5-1,CASSWGPGNTGELFF,TGCGCCAGCAGCTGGGGGCCAGGGAACACCGGGGAGCTGTTTTTT
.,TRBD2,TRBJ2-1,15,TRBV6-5,CASSYAGGAYNEQFF,TGTGCCAGCAGTTACGCGGGGGGGGCCTATAATGAGCAGTTCTTC